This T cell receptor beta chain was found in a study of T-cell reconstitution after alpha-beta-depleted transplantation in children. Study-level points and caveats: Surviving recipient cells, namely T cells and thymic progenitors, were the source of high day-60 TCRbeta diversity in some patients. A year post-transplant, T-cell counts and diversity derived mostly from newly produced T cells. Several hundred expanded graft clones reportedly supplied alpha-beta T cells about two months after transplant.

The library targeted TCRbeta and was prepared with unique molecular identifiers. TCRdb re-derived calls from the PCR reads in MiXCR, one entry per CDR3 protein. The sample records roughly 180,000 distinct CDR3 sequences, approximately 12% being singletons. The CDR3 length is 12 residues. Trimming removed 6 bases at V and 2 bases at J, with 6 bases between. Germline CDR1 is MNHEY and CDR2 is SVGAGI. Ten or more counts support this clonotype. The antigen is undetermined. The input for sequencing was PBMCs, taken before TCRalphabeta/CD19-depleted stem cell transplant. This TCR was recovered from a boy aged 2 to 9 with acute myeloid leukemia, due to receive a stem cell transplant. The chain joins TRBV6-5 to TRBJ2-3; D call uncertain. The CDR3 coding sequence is TGTGCCAGCAGCCGAGACACAGATACGCAGTATTTT. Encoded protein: CASSRDTDTQYF.